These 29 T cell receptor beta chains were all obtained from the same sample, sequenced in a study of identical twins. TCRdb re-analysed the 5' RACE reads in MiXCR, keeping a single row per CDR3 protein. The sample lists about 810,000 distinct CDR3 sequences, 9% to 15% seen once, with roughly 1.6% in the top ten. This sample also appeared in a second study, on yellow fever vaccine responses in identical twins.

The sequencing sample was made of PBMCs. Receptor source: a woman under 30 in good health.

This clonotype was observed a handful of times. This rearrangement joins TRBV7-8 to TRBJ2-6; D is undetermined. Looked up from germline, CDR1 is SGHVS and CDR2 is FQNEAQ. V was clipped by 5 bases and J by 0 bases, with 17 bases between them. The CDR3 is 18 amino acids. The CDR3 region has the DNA TGTGCCAGCAGCCCTCTAGGCTCCTCAGTCTCTGGGGCCAACGTCCTGACTTTC. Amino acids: CASSPLGSSVSGANVLTF.

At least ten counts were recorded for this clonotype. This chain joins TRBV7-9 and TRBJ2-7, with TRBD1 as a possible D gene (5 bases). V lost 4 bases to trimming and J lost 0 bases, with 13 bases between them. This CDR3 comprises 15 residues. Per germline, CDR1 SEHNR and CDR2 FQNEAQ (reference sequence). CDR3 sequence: CASSSEGESSYEQYV. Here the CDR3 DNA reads TGTGCCAGCAGCTCGGAAGGGGAAAGCTCCTACGAGCAGTACGTC.

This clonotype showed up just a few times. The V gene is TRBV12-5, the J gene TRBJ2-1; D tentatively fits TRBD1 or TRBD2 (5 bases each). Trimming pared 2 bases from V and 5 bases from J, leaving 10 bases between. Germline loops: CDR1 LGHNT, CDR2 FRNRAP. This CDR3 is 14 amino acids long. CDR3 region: CASGLPLGDNEQFF. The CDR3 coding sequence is TGTGCTAGTGGTTTGCCCTTGGGGGACAATGAGCAGTTCTTC.

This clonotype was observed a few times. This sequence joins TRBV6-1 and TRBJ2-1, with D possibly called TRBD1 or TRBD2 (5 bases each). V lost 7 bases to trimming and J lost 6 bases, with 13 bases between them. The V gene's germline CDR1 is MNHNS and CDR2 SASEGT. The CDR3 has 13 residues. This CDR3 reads CASNRDALNEQFF. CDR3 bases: TGTGCCAGCAACCGGGACGCCCTCAATGAGCAGTTCTTC.

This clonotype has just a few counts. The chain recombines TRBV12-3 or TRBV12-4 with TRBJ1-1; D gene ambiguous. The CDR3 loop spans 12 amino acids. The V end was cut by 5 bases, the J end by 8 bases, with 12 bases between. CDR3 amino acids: CASSNTMTEAFF. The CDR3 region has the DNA TGTGCCAGCAGTAACACAATGACCGAAGCTTTCTTT.

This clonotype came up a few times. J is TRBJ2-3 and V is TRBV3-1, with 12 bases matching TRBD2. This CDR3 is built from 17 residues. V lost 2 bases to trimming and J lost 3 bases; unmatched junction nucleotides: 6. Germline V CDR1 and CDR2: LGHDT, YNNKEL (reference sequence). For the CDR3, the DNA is TGTGCCAGCAGCCAACCGAGGACTAGCGGGATAACAGATACGCAGTATTTT. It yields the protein CASSQPRTSGITDTQYF.

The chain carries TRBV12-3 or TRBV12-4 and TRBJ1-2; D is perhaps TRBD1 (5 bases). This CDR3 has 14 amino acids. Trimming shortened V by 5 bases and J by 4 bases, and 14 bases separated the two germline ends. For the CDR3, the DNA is TGTGCCAGCAGTCTTGGGGACGGCCCCTATGGCTACACCTTC. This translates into CASSLGDGPYGYTF.

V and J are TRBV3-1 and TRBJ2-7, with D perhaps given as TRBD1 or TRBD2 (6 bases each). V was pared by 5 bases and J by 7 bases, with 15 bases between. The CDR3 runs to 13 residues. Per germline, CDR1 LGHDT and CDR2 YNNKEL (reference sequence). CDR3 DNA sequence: TGTGCCAGCAGCGAAGGGGGGTTAGCGGAGCAGTACGTC. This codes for CASSEGGLAEQYV.

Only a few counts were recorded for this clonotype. This chain's CDR3 is CASSPRGRQNTGELFF. The DNA of the CDR3 is TGTGCCAGCAGTCCCCGTGGGAGGCAAAACACCGGGGAGCTGTTTTTT. The V and J genes are TRBV3-1 and TRBJ2-2, with D perhaps TRBD2 (6 bases). Germline V CDR1 and CDR2: LGHDT, YNNKEL (reference sequence). The CDR3 covers 16 residues. The V end was cut by 6 bases, the J end by 2 bases, with 16 bases between.

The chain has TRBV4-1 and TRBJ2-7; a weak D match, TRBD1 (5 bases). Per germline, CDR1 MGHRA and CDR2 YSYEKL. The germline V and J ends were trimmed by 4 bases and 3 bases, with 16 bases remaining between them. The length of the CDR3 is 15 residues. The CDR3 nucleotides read TGCGCCAGCAGCCGAAAACAGGAGTGGGGCTACGAGCAGTACTTC. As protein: CASSRKQEWGYEQYF.

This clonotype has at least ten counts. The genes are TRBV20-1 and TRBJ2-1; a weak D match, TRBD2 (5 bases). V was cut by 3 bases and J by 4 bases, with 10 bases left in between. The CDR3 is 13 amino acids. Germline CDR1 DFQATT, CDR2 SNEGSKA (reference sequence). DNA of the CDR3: TGCAGTGCTAGCGGGGTGGGGTACAATGAGCAGTTCTTC. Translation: CSASGVGYNEQFF.

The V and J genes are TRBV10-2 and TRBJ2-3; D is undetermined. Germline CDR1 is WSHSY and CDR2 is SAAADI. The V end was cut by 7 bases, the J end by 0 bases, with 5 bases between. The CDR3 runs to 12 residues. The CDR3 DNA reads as TGCGCCAGCAAAGCTAGCACAGATACGCAGTATTTT. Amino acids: CASKASTDTQYF.

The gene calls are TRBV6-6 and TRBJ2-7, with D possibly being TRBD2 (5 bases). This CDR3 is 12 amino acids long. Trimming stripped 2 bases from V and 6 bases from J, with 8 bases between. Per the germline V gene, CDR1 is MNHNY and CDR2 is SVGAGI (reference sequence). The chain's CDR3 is CASSYVEGEQYF. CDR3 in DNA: TGTGCCAGCAGTTACGTCGAGGGCGAGCAGTACTTC.

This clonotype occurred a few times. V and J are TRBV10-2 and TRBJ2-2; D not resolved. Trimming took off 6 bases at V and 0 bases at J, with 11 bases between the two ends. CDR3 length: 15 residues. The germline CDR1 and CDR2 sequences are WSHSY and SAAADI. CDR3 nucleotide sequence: TGCGCCAGCAGGGTGACTGCAGCGAACACCGGGGAGCTGTTTTTT. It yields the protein CASRVTAANTGELFF.

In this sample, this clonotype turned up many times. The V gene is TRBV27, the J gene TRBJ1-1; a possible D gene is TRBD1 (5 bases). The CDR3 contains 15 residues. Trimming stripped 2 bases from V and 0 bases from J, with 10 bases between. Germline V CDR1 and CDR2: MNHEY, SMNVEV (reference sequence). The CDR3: CASSLGWGLNTEAFF. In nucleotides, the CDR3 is TGTGCCAGCAGTTTAGGTTGGGGCTTGAACACTGAAGCTTTCTTT.

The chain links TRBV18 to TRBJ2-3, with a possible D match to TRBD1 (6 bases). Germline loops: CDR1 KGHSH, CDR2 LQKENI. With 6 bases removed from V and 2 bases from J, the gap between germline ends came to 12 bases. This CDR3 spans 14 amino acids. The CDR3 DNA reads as TGTGCCAGCTCCGCCGGGACACTCACAGATACGCAGTATTTT. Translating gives CASSAGTLTDTQYF.

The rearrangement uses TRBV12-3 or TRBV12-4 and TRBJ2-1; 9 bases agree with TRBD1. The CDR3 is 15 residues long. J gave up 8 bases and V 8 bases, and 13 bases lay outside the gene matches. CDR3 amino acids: CASGWKGQGSHEQFF. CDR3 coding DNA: TGTGCCAGCGGTTGGAAGGGACAGGGTTCCCATGAGCAGTTCTTC.

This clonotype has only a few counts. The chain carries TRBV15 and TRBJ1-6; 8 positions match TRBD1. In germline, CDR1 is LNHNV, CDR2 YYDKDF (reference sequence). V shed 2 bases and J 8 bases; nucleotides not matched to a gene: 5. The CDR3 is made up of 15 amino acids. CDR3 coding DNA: TGTGCCACCAGCAGAAGGACAGGGAGGGATTCACCCCTCCACTTT. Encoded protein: CATSRRTGRDSPLHF. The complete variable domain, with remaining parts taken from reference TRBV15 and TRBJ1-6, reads DAMVIQNPRYQVTQFGKPVTLSCSQTLNHNVMYWYQQKSSQAPKLLFHYYDKDFNNEADTPDNFQSRRPNTSFCFLDIRSPGLGDTAMYLCATSRRTGRDSPLHFGNGTRLTVT.

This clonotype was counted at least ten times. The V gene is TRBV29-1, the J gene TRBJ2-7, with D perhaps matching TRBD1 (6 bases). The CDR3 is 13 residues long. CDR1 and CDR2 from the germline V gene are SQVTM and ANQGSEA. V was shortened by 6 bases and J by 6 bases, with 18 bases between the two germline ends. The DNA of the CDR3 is TGCAGCGTCGCTCGCAGTCTAGGGGGCGAGCAGTACGTC. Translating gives CSVARSLGGEQYV.

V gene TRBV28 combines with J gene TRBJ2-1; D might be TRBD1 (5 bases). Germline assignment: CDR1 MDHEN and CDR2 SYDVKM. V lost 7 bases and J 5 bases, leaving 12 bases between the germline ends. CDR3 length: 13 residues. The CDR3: CASKGPGNNEQFF. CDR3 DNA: TGTGCCAGCAAGGGGCCAGGTAACAATGAGCAGTTCTTC.

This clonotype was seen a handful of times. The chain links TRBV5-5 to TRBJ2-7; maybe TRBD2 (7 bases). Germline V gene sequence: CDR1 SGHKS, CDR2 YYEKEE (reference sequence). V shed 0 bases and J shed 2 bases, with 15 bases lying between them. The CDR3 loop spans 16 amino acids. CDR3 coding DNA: TGTGCCAGCAGCTTGGCGGGGGGCTTGGGGCCCTACGAGCAGTACTTC. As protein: CASSLAGGLGPYEQYF.

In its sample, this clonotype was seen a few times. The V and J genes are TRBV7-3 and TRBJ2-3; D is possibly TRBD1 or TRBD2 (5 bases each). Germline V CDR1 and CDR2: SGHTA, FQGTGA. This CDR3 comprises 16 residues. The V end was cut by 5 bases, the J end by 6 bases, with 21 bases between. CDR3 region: CASSTTGTDWDDTQYF. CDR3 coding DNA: TGTGCCAGCAGCACGACCGGGACGGACTGGGACGATACGCAGTATTTT.

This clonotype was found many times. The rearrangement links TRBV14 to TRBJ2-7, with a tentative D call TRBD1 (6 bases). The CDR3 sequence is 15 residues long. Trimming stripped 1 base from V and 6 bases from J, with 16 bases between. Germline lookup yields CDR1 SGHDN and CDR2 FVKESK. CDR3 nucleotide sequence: TGTGCCAGCAGCCAAGTCCGCAGGGGTTTTTTCGAGCAGTACTTC. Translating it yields CASSQVRRGFFEQYF.

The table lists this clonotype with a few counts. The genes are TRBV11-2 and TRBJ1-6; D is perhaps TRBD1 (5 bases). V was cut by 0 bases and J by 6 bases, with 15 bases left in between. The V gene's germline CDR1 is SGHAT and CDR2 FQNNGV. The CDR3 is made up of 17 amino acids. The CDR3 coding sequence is TGTGCCAGCAGCTTAGATGAAGCCGGGACTGCTAATTCACCCCTCCACTTT. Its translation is CASSLDEAGTANSPLHF.

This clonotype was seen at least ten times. CDR3 protein: CASSYFRGMNTEAFF. In DNA, the CDR3 is TGTGCCAGCAGTTACTTTCGGGGAATGAACACTGAAGCTTTCTTT. J is TRBJ1-1 and V is TRBV6-5; D is unclear. V lost 1 base and J lost 0, with 9 bases in between. The CDR3 totals 15 residues. In germline, CDR1 is MNHEY, CDR2 SVGAGI.

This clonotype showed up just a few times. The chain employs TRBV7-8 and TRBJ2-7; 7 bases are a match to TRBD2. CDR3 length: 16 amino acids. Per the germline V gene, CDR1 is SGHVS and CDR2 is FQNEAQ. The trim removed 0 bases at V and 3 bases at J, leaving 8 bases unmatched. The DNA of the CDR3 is TGTGCCAGCAGCTTAGCAGTCCCAGGGAGGGGCTACGAGCAGTACTTC. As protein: CASSLAVPGRGYEQYF.

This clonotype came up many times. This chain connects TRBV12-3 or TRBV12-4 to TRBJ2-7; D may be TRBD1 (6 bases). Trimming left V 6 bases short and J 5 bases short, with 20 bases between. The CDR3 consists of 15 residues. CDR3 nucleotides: TGTGCCAGCAGCCTTCAATCACTGGGGGACAACGAGCAGTACTTC. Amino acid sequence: CASSLQSLGDNEQYF.

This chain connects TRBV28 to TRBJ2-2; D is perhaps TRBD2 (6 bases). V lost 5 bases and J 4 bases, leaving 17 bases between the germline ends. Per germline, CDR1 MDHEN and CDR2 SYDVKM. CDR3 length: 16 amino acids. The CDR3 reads CASSLERRGPTGELFF. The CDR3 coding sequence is TGTGCCAGCAGTCTAGAGCGGCGGGGTCCCACCGGGGAGCTGTTTTTT.

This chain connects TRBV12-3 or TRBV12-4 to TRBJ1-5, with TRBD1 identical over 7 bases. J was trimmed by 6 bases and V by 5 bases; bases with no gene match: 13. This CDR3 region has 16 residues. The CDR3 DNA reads TGTGCCAGCAGTCCCTTGCCGACAGGGACACCTCAGCCCCAGCATTTT. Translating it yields CASSPLPTGTPQPQHF.